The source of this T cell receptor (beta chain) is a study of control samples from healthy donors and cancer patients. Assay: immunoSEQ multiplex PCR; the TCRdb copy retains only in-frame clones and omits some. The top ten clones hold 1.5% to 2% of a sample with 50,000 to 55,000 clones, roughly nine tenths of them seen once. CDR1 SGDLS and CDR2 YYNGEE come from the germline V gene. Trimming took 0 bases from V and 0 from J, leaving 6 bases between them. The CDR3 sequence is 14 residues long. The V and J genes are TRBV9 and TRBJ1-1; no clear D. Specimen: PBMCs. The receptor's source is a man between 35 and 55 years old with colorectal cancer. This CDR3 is CASSVEGMNTEAFF. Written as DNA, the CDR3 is TGTGCCAGCAGCGTAGAAGGGATGAACACTGAAGCTTTCTTT.